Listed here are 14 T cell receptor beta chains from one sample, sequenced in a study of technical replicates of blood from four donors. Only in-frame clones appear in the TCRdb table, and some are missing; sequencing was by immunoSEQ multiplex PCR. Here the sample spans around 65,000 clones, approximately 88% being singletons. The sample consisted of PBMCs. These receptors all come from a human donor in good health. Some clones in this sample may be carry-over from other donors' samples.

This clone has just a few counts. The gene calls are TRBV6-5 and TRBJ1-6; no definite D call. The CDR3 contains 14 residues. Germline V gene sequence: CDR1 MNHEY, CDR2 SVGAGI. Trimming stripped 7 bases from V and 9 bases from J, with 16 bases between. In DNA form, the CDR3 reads TGTGCCAGCACCCGGGGAGCGCAAGGTTCACCCCTCCACTTT. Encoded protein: CASTRGAQGSPLHF.

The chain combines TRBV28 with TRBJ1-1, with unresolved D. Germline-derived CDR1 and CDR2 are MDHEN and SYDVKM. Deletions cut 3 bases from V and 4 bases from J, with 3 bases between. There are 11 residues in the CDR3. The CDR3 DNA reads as TGTGCCAGCAGTTTTCGCACTGAAGCTTTCTTT. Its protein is CASSFRTEAFF.

CDR3 loop: CASSFQYWAGMGNTIYF. The CDR3, as DNA: TGTGCCAGCAGCTTTCAATACTGGGCAGGGATGGGAAACACCATATATTTT. The chain employs TRBV28 and TRBJ1-3; maybe TRBD1 (5 bases). There are 17 residues in the CDR3. V was cut by 6 bases and J by 4 bases, with 22 bases left in between. Germline CDR1 is MDHEN and CDR2 is SYDVKM.

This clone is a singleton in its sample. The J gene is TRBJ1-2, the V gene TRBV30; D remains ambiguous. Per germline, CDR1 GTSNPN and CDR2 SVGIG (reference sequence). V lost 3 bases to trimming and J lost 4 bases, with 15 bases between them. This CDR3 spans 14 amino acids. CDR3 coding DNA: TGTGCCTGGAGCAACGTGTGGGGAGGCTATGGCTACACCTTC. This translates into CAWSNVWGGYGYTF.

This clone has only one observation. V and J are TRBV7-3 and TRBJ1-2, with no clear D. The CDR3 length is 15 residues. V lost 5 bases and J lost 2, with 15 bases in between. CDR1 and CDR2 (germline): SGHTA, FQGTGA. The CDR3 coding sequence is TGTGCCAGCAGCCTCCAACCAGGAGGAAACTATGGCTACACCTTC. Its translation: CASSLQPGGNYGYTF.

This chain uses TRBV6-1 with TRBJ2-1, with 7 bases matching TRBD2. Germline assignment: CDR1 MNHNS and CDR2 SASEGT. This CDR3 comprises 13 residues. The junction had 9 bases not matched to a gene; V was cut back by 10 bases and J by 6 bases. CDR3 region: CATGRLAGNEQFF. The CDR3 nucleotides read TGTGCCACCGGGCGACTAGCAGGCAATGAGCAGTTCTTC.

This chain's CDR3 is CSVGDRGRQETQYF. Here the CDR3 DNA reads TGCAGCGTTGGGGACAGGGGGCGACAAGAGACCCAGTACTTC. The chain employs TRBV29-1 and TRBJ2-5; 12 bases match TRBD1. The CDR3 runs 14 residues. Germline trimming cut 4 bases from V and 2 bases from J; bases unmatched to any gene: 2. Germline values: CDR1 SQVTM, CDR2 ANQGSEA. The full variable domain, rest sourced from reference TRBV29-1 and TRBJ2-5, is SAVISQKPSRDICQRGTSLTIQCQVDSQVTMMFWYRQQPGQSLTLIATANQGSEATYESGFVIDKFPISRPNLTFSTLTVSNMSPEDSSIYLCSVGDRGRQETQYFGPGTRLLVL.

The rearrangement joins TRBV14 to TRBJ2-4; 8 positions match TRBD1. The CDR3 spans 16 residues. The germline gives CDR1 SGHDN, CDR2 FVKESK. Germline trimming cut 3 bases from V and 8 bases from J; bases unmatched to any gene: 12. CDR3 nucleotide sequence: TGTGCCAGCAGCCAGATGGCCGACAGGGGAGGTGACATTCAGTACTTC. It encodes CASSQMADRGGDIQYF.

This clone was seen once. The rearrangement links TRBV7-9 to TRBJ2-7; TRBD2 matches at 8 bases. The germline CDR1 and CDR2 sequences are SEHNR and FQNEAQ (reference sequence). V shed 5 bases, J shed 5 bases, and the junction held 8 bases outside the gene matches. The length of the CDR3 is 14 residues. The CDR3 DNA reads TGTGCCAGCAGCCACCGGGAGGGCCCCGACGAGCAGTACTTC. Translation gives CASSHREGPDEQYF.

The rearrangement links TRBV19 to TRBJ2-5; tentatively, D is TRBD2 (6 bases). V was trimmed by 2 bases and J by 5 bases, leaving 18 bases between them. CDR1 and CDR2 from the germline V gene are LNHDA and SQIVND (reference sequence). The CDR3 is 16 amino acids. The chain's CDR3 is CASSISQRGLGETQYF. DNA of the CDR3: TGTGCCAGTAGTATATCCCAACGGGGGTTGGGGGAGACCCAGTACTTC. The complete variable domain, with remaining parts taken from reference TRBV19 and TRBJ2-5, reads DGGITQSPKYLFRKEGQNVTLSCEQNLNHDAMYWYRQDPGQGLRLIYYSQIVNDFQKGDIAEGYSVSREKKESFPLTVTSAQKNPTAFYLCASSISQRGLGETQYFGPGTRLLVL.

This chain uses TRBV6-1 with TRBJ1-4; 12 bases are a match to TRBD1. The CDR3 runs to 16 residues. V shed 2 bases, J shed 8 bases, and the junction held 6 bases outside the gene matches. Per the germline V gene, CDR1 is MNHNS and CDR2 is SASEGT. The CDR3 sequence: CASSETPGQGAEKLFF. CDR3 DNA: TGTGCCAGCAGTGAAACGCCGGGACAGGGGGCCGAAAAACTGTTTTTT.

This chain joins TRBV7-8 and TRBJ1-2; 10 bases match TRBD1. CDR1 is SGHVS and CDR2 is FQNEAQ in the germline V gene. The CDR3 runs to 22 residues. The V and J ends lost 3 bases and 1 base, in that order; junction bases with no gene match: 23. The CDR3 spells CASSFVSGTGAPKQTSNYGYTF. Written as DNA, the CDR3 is TGTGCCAGCAGCTTTGTATCCGGGACAGGGGCTCCTAAGCAGACCAGTAACTATGGCTACACCTTC.

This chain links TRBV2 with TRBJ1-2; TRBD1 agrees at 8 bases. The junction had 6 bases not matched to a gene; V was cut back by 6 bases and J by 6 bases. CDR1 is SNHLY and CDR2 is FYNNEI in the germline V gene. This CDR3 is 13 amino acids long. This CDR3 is CASRLDRDNGYTF. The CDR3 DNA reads TGTGCCAGCAGACTGGACAGGGATAATGGCTACACCTTC. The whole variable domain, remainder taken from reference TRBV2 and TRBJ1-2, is EPEVTQTPSHQVTQMGQEVILRCVPISNHLYFYWYRQILGQKVEFLVSFYNNEISEKSEIFDDQFSVERPDGSNFTLKIRSTKLEDSAMYFCASRLDRDNGYTFGSGTRLTVV.

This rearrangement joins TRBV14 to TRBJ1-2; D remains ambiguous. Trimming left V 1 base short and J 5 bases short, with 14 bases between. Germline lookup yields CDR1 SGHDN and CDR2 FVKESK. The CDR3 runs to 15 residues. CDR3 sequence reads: CASSQGFGVRYGYTF. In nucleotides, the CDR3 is TGTGCCAGCAGCCAAGGGTTCGGGGTCCGGTATGGCTACACCTTC.